Following are 9 T cell receptor beta chains from one sample sequenced in a study of T cell clonotyping in hematopoietic cell transplantation. Clones were sequenced by immunoSEQ multiplex PCR, and TCRdb holds only the in-frame ones, with some missing. The sample yields about 10,000 clones, approximately 55% seen once. The source material was peripheral blood mononuclear cells, sampled 100 days after allogeneic stem cell transplant. Every receptor here comes from a female patient aged 50 to 65 who had an allogeneic stem cell transplant from an unrelated donor, so the T cells may come from the graft donor. Some clones in this sample may be carry-over from other donors' samples.

The chain combines TRBV30 with TRBJ1-1; D gene uncertain. V shed 4 bases and J shed 4 bases, with 10 bases lying between them. The CDR3 loop spans 12 amino acids. CDR1 is GTSNPN, CDR2 SVGIG, per germline (reference sequence). The CDR3 protein is CAWTEFGTEAFF. The CDR3 DNA reads as TGTGCCTGGACAGAGTTCGGCACTGAAGCTTTCTTT.

The chain joins TRBV29-1 to TRBJ2-5; D not resolved. Germline values: CDR1 SQVTM, CDR2 ANQGSEA. This CDR3 has 12 residues. V lost 1 base and J 5 bases, leaving 8 bases between the germline ends. As DNA, the CDR3 is TGCAGCGTTGAAGCTCGTGGGGAGACCCAGTACTTC. As protein: CSVEARGETQYF.

This clone was counted between two and nine times. The chain employs TRBV9 and TRBJ1-1; 8 bases fit TRBD1. This CDR3 has 13 residues. The germline CDR1 and CDR2 sequences are SGDLS and YYNGEE. The ends lost 2 bases at V and 4 bases at J; junction bases unmatched: 1. CDR3 sequence (DNA): TGTGCCAGCAGCGTGGGGACAGGCACTGAAGCTTTCTTT. It translates to CASSVGTGTEAFF.

This clone occurred a few times. The rearrangement links TRBV30 to TRBJ1-1; TRBD1 might be the D (5 bases). Germline CDR1 GTSNPN, CDR2 SVGIG (reference sequence). The CDR3 spans 11 residues. Trimming removed 2 bases at V and 7 bases at J, with 8 bases between. The CDR3 sequence: CAWSPGLEAFF. As DNA, the CDR3 is TGTGCCTGGAGTCCGGGACTTGAAGCTTTCTTT. Combining the CDR3 with reference TRBV30 and TRBJ1-1 gives the whole variable domain SQTIHQWPATLVQPVGSPLSLECTVEGTSNPNLYWYRQAAGRGLQLLFYSVGIGQISSEVPQNLSASRPQDRQFILSSKKLLLSDSGFYLCAWSPGLEAFFGQGTRLTVV.

This chain uses TRBV7-2 with TRBJ1-1; D remains unclear. CDR3 size: 15 residues. The germline V and J ends were trimmed by 1 base and 3 bases, with 12 bases remaining between them. Germline loops: CDR1 SGHTA, CDR2 FQGNSA. The chain's CDR3 is CASSLGPVGYTEAFF. CDR3 DNA: TGTGCCAGCAGCTTAGGACCGGTTGGATACACTGAAGCTTTCTTT.

This sequence joins TRBV30 and TRBJ2-1, with D maybe TRBD2 (5 bases). Per the germline V gene, CDR1 is GTSNPN and CDR2 is SVGIG (reference sequence). Trimming took off 3 bases at V and 9 bases at J, with 12 bases between the two ends. The CDR3 is 12 residues long. The CDR3 bases are TGTGCCTGGAGCCCTGGAGGTGTTGAGCAGTTCTTC. This gives the protein CAWSPGGVEQFF.

The chain joins TRBV6-6 to TRBJ2-7, with a tentative D call TRBD1 (6 bases). This CDR3 contains 14 residues. The germline gives CDR1 MNHNY, CDR2 SVGAGI (reference sequence). Trimming removed 5 bases from V and 6 bases from J, with 17 bases in between. The DNA for the CDR3 is TGTGCCAGCAGTCCCGCGCCAGACAGGCGCGAGCAGTACTTC. Amino acids: CASSPAPDRREQYF.

This clone has only one observation. No conserved phenylalanine or tryptophan is present at the end of the CDR3, so a read error is the likely explanation. The rearrangement links TRBV5-6 to TRBJ2-7; D is undetermined. Germline V gene data show CDR1 as SGHDT and CDR2 as YYEEEE. CDR3 size: 14 residues. V was cut by 2 bases and J by 4 bases, with 13 bases left in between. DNA of the CDR3: TGTGCCAGCAGCTTATCCGACAAGTTATACGAGCAGTACCTC. Protein product: CASSLSDKLYEQYL.

The chain uses TRBV30 and TRBJ1-6, with a tentative D call TRBD1 (6 bases). CDR1 GTSNPN and CDR2 SVGIG come from the germline V gene (reference sequence). V was trimmed by 0 bases and J by 8 bases, leaving 14 bases between them. The CDR3 spans 15 residues. The CDR3 DNA reads as TGTGCCTGGAGTGTGGGCCAGGGGTATGATTCACCCCTCCACTTT. The encoded protein is CAWSVGQGYDSPLHF.